The 9 T cell receptor beta chains presented below share a single source sample, sequenced in a study of OX40 agonist ivuxolimab in advanced cancers. Sequencing used immunoSEQ multiplex PCR; TCRdb keeps in-frame clones, though not all of them. The repertoire has 85,000 to 130,000 clones, just over 90% of them found once; the top ten carry around 0.31%. The sample in question was CD4+ or CD8+ T cells sorted from blood, obtained in a trial of the OX40 agonist ivuxolimab. These receptors all come from an adult with an advanced solid tumor such as melanoma, head and neck, liver or kidney cancer.

The rearrangement uses TRBV14 and TRBJ1-6; D is undetermined. The V end was cut by 5 bases, the J end by 10 bases, with 9 bases between. The germline V gene has CDR1 SGHDN and CDR2 FVKESK. This CDR3 has 12 amino acids. CDR3 in DNA: TGTGCCAGCAGCTTACGAGCGTCACCCCTCCACTTT. Encoded protein: CASSLRASPLHF.

This clone has only a few counts. V is TRBV11-2 and J is TRBJ2-7, with TRBD1 matching over 8 bases. The CDR3 has 13 amino acids. V trimming: 3 bases; J trimming: 6 bases; junction bases outside the gene matches: 4. Germline V gene sequence: CDR1 SGHAT, CDR2 FQNNGV. The CDR3 DNA is TGTGCCAGCAGCTTGGACAGGGTGGGCGAGCAGTACTTC. It encodes CASSLDRVGEQYF. Looking up the rest from reference TRBV11-2 and TRBJ2-7 gives the full variable domain: EAGVAQSPRYKIIEKRQSVAFWCNPISGHATLYWYQQILGQGPKLLIQFQNNGVVDDSQLPKDRFSAERLKGVDSTLKIQPAKLEDSAVYLCASSLDRVGEQYFGPGTRLTVT.

This chain joins TRBV7-2 and TRBJ2-5; 8 bases are a match to TRBD2. The ends lost 6 bases at V and 4 bases at J; junction bases unmatched: 7. Germline values: CDR1 SGHTA, CDR2 FQGNSA. CDR3 size: 14 residues. CDR3 amino acids: CASSRSGMGETQYF. CDR3 sequence (DNA): TGTGCCAGCAGTCGTAGCGGGATGGGAGAGACCCAGTACTTC. The full variable domain, with the rest looked up from reference TRBV7-2 and TRBJ2-5, is GAGVSQSPSNKVTEKGKDVELRCDPISGHTALYWYRQSLGQGLEFLIYFQGNSAPDKSGLPSDRFSAERTGGSVSTLTIQRTQQEDSAVYLCASSRSGMGETQYFGPGTRLLVL.

V is TRBV21-1 and J is TRBJ2-5; the table assigns TRBD2, which was not confirmed against the DNA. TRBV21-1 is classified as a pseudogene. The CDR3 is 17 amino acids. CDR3 residues: CASSKVLAGVAKETQYF. In DNA, the CDR3 is TGTGCCAGCAGCAAAGTTCTAGCGGGAGTAGCCAAAGAGACCCAGTACTTC.

This clone was recorded once. The chain uses TRBV28 and TRBJ2-1; 9 bases are a match to TRBD1. V lost 7 bases, J lost 3 bases, and 4 bases stayed unmatched. In germline, CDR1 is MDHEN, CDR2 SYDVKM. The CDR3 is 14 residues long. The DNA of the CDR3 is TGTGCCAGCACCAACAGGGGGCTCTACAATGAGCAGTTCTTC. Amino acid sequence: CASTNRGLYNEQFF.

The chain has TRBV15 and TRBJ2-6; D possibly corresponds to TRBD1 (6 bases). The germline V gene has CDR1 LNHNV and CDR2 YYDKDF (reference sequence). The CDR3 covers 19 residues. V was shortened by 4 bases and J by 1 base, with 20 bases between the two germline ends. The CDR3 is CATSTLDSFTISGANVLTF. In DNA, the CDR3 is TGTGCCACCAGCACCTTGGACAGTTTTACGATTTCTGGGGCCAACGTCCTGACTTTC.

In nucleotides, the CDR3 is TGTGCCAGTAGTAAGACATTTTCTGAAGCTTTCTTT. Translating gives CASSKTFSEAFF. The genes are TRBV19 and TRBJ1-1, with no clear D. Trimming cost V 4 bases and J 6 bases, with 9 bases left between them. The CDR3 extends over 12 amino acids. CDR1 is LNHDA and CDR2 is SQIVND in the germline V gene (reference sequence).

The rearrangement links TRBV7-2 to TRBJ2-7, with D perhaps matching TRBD1 (6 bases). CDR3 length: 14 residues. The germline V gene has CDR1 SGHTA and CDR2 FQGNSA. V shed 0 bases and J shed 7 bases, with 13 bases lying between them. Here the CDR3 reads CASSLAIQGREQYF. The CDR3 DNA is TGTGCCAGCAGCTTAGCGATACAGGGTAGGGAGCAGTACTTC.

In its sample, this clone was seen a few times. This sequence joins TRBV19 and TRBJ2-1, with D tentatively TRBD2 (5 bases). CDR3 length: 15 residues. Trimming stripped 9 bases from V and 8 bases from J, with 23 bases between. Germline V gene lookup returns CDR1 LNHDA and CDR2 SQIVND (reference sequence). The CDR3, as DNA: TGTGCCAGCTCGAGTGGAGGATTTCCTTTCGATGAGCAGTTCTTC. Amino acids: CASSSGGFPFDEQFF.